The 32 T cell receptor beta chains presented below share a single source sample, sequenced in a study of neurological immune-mediated disorders. TCRdb fed the 5' RACE reads into MiXCR, producing one record per CDR3 protein. The data contain 80,000 to 100,000 distinct CDR3 sequences, roughly 3.5% of them singletons. What was sequenced was PBMCs. The source is a woman in her forties or fifties with multiple sclerosis.

This clonotype came up many times. J is TRBJ1-2 and V is TRBV7-2, with 7 bases lining up with TRBD1. Germline V lookup: CDR1 SGHTA, CDR2 FQGNSA. With 4 bases clipped from V and 7 bases from J, the junction kept 6 bases outside the gene matches. The CDR3 length is 13 residues. The CDR3 protein is CASSSRQGGGYTF. DNA of the CDR3: TGTGCCAGCAGCTCCCGACAGGGCGGTGGCTACACCTTC.

This clonotype has a count of ten or more. This rearrangement joins TRBV2 to TRBJ2-5, with 12 bases aligning to TRBD2. The germline V gene encodes CDR1 SNHLY and CDR2 FYNNEI. The J segment lost 6 bases and the V segment lost 2 bases, leaving 7 bases of the junction unmatched. The CDR3 sequence is 16 residues long. The CDR3 loop reads CASSERLAGAAKTQYF. DNA for the CDR3: TGTGCCAGCAGTGAACGACTAGCGGGGGCCGCGAAGACCCAGTACTTC.

The table lists this clonotype with many counts. This chain joins TRBV29-1 and TRBJ2-1; TRBD1 matches 12 bases. CDR3 length: 14 amino acids. J lost 8 bases, V lost 1 base, and 3 bases had no gene match. Germline CDR1 reads SQVTM; CDR2 reads ANQGSEA. The CDR3 protein is CSVEAGQGADEQFF. The CDR3 DNA reads TGCAGCGTTGAAGCGGGACAGGGGGCGGATGAGCAGTTCTTC.

The chain carries TRBV7-2 and TRBJ2-1; D perhaps matches TRBD1 (6 bases). CDR3 size: 14 residues. Trimming took 0 bases from V and 6 from J, leaving 9 bases between them. Germline lookup yields CDR1 SGHTA and CDR2 FQGNSA. The CDR3 loop is CASSLARTVNEQFF. In DNA, the CDR3 is TGTGCCAGCAGCTTAGCGCGGACAGTCAATGAGCAGTTCTTC.

At least ten counts were recorded for this clonotype. The rearrangement joins TRBV14 to TRBJ2-5; 9 bases are a match to TRBD1. The CDR3 totals 18 residues. Germline CDR1 reads SGHDN; CDR2 reads FVKESK. The J segment lost 3 bases and the V segment lost 1 base, leaving 12 bases of the junction unmatched. The CDR3 sequence: CASSQVFGQGKGKETQYF. DNA of the CDR3: TGTGCCAGCAGCCAAGTCTTCGGACAGGGGAAGGGAAAAGAGACCCAGTACTTC.

CDR3 loop: CASSLEGPARGYTF. The DNA of the CDR3 is TGCGCCAGCAGCTTGGAGGGGCCGGCCCGGGGCTACACCTTC. The rearrangement joins TRBV5-1 to TRBJ1-2; tentative D call: TRBD1 (5 bases). Germline V gene lookup returns CDR1 SGHRS and CDR2 YFSETQ. This CDR3 is 14 amino acids long. Trimming stripped 0 bases from V and 8 bases from J, with 14 bases between.

The sample holds many counts of this clonotype. The V call is TRBV5-1, the J call TRBJ2-7; a possible D gene is TRBD2 (5 bases). The V and J ends lost 4 bases and 2 bases respectively, with 16 bases between them. Per the germline V gene, CDR1 is SGHRS and CDR2 is YFSETQ. The CDR3 consists of 15 residues. The CDR3 DNA reads as TGCGCCAGCAGCGTCGGGAATCGTGGGGCCTACGAGCAGTACTTC. Protein: CASSVGNRGAYEQYF.

There are many counts of this clonotype. The rearrangement links TRBV7-2 to TRBJ2-7; D possibly uses TRBD1 or TRBD2 (6 bases each). The CDR3 covers 14 residues. Germline CDR1 SGHTA, CDR2 FQGNSA. V was trimmed by 1 base and J by 0 bases, leaving 7 bases between them. DNA of the CDR3: TGTGCCAGCAGCTTAGAGGGGGGCTCCTACGAGCAGTACTTC. This encodes CASSLEGGSYEQYF.

This clonotype was counted at least ten times. The chain joins TRBV24-1 to TRBJ2-6, with 7 bases identical to TRBD2. Germline CDR1 reads KGHDR; CDR2 reads SFDVKD. This CDR3 is built from 16 residues. The V and J ends lost 8 bases and 4 bases, in that order; junction bases with no gene match: 10. The CDR3 nucleotides are TGTGCCACCATGGACCCAGGGAGGGTCGGGGCCAACGTCCTGACTTTC. This codes for CATMDPGRVGANVLTF.

The table lists this clonotype with many counts. The chain joins TRBV20-1 to TRBJ2-3; 9 bases fit TRBD1. This CDR3 has 14 amino acids. After removal of 3 bases from V and 5 bases from J, the junction contained 6 bases not matched to a gene. CDR1 and CDR2 (germline): DFQATT, SNEGSKA (reference sequence). The CDR3: CSARPGQGGDTQYF. The CDR3 region has the DNA TGCAGTGCTAGGCCGGGACAGGGAGGAGATACGCAGTATTTT.

With respect to this clonotype: A clone one base away is much larger, so this may be a read error. The chain has TRBV6-5 and TRBJ1-1; D ambiguous. V was shortened by 4 bases and J by 7 bases, with 13 bases between the two germline ends. Germline V gene data show CDR1 as MNHEY and CDR2 as SVGAGI. The CDR3 loop spans 13 amino acids. CDR3 loop: CASSSPKRGEAFF. The CDR3 nucleotides are TGTGCCAGCAGTTCCCCAAAACGGGGTGAAGCTTTCTTT.

A note on this clonotype: This may arise from a read error, as a much more abundant clone is one base away. This chain uses TRBV20-1 with TRBJ2-3, with D unresolved. Trimming removed 7 bases at V and 5 bases at J, with 16 bases between. From germline, CDR1 is DFQATT and CDR2 SNEGSKA (reference sequence). The CDR3 contains 13 residues. The CDR3 reads CSDRSKFQDTQYF. The CDR3 DNA follows: TGCAGTGATAGGTCCAAGTTTCAAGATACGCAGTATTTT.

This clonotype has a count of ten or more. The genes are TRBV7-9 and TRBJ2-1, with D tentatively TRBD1 or TRBD2 (5 bases each). The CDR3 has 16 residues. The ends were cut back, 5 bases at V and 2 bases at J, with 16 bases in the middle. Germline V lookup: CDR1 SEHNR, CDR2 FQNEAQ (reference sequence). The CDR3 DNA reads TGTGCCAGCAGCACCAACCGGGACCCTACCTACAATGAGCAGTTCTTC. Translated: CASSTNRDPTYNEQFF.

In its sample, this clonotype was seen many times. V usage is TRBV12-3 or TRBV12-4 and J usage is TRBJ2-2; D may be TRBD2 (5 bases). Between the trimmed V and J ends, which lost 3 bases and 7 bases, there was a span of 6 bases. This CDR3 is 12 amino acids long. The CDR3 loop is CASSFGVGELFF. The CDR3 nucleotides are TGTGCCAGCAGTTTCGGGGTCGGGGAGCTGTTTTTT.

This clonotype has at least ten counts. The chain joins TRBV27 to TRBJ1-1; a possible D gene is TRBD1 (6 bases). This CDR3 spans 12 amino acids. Trimming took 6 bases from V and 7 from J, leaving 12 bases between them. CDR1 is MNHEY and CDR2 is SMNVEV in the germline V gene (reference sequence). The CDR3 loop is CASSRGQNEAFF. In DNA form, the CDR3 reads TGTGCCAGCAGCCGTGGACAGAATGAAGCTTTCTTT.

This clonotype was found many times. V and J are TRBV5-5 and TRBJ1-6; D unresolved. CDR1 and CDR2 from the germline V gene are SGHKS and YYEKEE (reference sequence). Trimming took off 0 bases at V and 11 bases at J, with 12 bases between the two ends. This CDR3 region has 14 residues. The CDR3 protein is CASSLGTGGTPLHF. The DNA of the CDR3 is TGTGCCAGCAGCTTGGGCACCGGCGGAACACCCCTCCACTTT.

This clonotype occurred many times. This chain connects TRBV29-1 to TRBJ1-3, with TRBD1 as a possible D gene (6 bases). Looked up from germline, CDR1 is SQVTM and CDR2 is ANQGSEA. CDR3 size: 14 residues. Trimming shortened V by 7 bases and J by 2 bases, and 15 bases separated the two germline ends. CDR3 sequence reads: CSAEQGGTGNTIYF. The DNA of the CDR3 is TGCAGCGCCGAACAGGGAGGGACTGGAAACACCATATATTTT.

In its sample, this clonotype was seen many times. This rearrangement joins TRBV5-1 to TRBJ1-6; possibly TRBD1 for D (5 bases). V lost 4 bases and J 3 bases, leaving 17 bases between the germline ends. The CDR3 runs to 17 residues. CDR1 and CDR2 (germline): SGHRS, YFSETQ. DNA for the CDR3: TGCGCCAGCAGCCAAAGAGGGACGGACGACTATAATTCACCCCTCCACTTT. It specifies CASSQRGTDDYNSPLHF.

This clonotype was found many times. The V call is TRBV11-1, the J call TRBJ2-1; D gene uncertain. Germline V CDR1 and CDR2: SGHAT, FQDESV (reference sequence). V was trimmed by 5 bases and J by 4 bases, leaving 9 bases between them. The CDR3 loop spans 13 amino acids. CDR3 nucleotides: TGTGCCAGCAGCCGCGGCGAATACAATGAGCAGTTCTTC. This sequence encodes CASSRGEYNEQFF.

This clonotype was recorded many times. This chain joins TRBV10-3 and TRBJ2-7; 7 positions match TRBD1. CDR3 length: 15 residues. Unmatched junction bases numbered 8, after V lost 4 bases and J lost 2 bases. CDR1 is ENHRY, CDR2 SYGVKD, per germline. The CDR3 loop is CAISGQGVGPYEQYF. CDR3 DNA: TGTGCCATCAGTGGACAGGGAGTGGGTCCCTACGAGCAGTACTTC.

This clonotype has a count of ten or more. A junction end diverges from the germline sequence, so it may reflect a read error. This sequence joins TRBV12-3 or TRBV12-4 and TRBJ2-3; 9 nucleotides line up with TRBD2. This CDR3 is 15 amino acids long. The CDR3 coding sequence is TGTGCCAGCAGTCTAGCGGGGAGTAGCACAGATACGCAGTATTTT. It is translated as CASSLAGSSTDTQYF.

For this clonotype: The junction shows a germline mismatch at one end, possibly a read error. This sequence joins TRBV20-1 and TRBJ1-5; perhaps TRBD1 as D (5 bases). CDR1 is DFQATT and CDR2 is SNEGSKA in the germline V gene (reference sequence). This CDR3 has 15 amino acids. CDR3 nucleotides: TGCAGTGCTAGTCTTGCCAGGGACCCCAATAAGACCCAGAATTTT. The encoded protein is CSASLARDPNKTQNF.

This clonotype was detected many times. CDR3: CASSKQGAGNQPQHF. The CDR3 coding sequence is TGTGCCAGCAGCAAACAGGGGGCCGGCAATCAGCCCCAGCATTTT. The chain has TRBV27 and TRBJ1-5; TRBD1 aligns across 9 bases. CDR1 and CDR2 from the germline V gene are MNHEY and SMNVEV (reference sequence). After removal of 6 bases from V and 2 bases from J, the junction contained 5 bases not matched to a gene. The CDR3 sequence is 15 residues long.

This chain links TRBV7-8 with TRBJ2-2; D not resolved. Germline values: CDR1 SGHVS, CDR2 FQNEAQ. V was trimmed by 5 bases and J by 7 bases, leaving 17 bases between them. The CDR3 sequence is 15 residues long. In DNA, the CDR3 is TGTGCCAGCAGCCCCTCCTGGGGTTCGATCGGGGAGCTGTTTTTT. This translates into CASSPSWGSIGELFF. Supplemented by reference TRBV7-8 and TRBJ2-2, the full variable domain reads GAGVSQSPRYKVAKRGQDVALRCDPISGHVSLFWYQQALGQGPEFLTYFQNEAQLDKSGLPSDRFFAERPEGSVSTLKIQRTQQEDSAVYLCASSPSWGSIGELFFGEGSRLTVL.

This clonotype was counted at least ten times. The chain combines TRBV28 with TRBJ2-4; 7 positions match TRBD1. The germline gives CDR1 MDHEN, CDR2 SYDVKM. Trimming cost V 2 bases and J 9 bases; bases outside gene matches: 7. This CDR3 has 14 residues. CDR3 loop: CASSLRTGVSIQYF. DNA for the CDR3: TGTGCCAGCAGTTTACGAACAGGGGTTAGCATTCAGTACTTC.

In its sample, this clonotype was seen many times. The chain couples TRBV9 to TRBJ1-2; D uncertain. V was clipped by 0 bases and J by 0 bases, with 9 bases between them. The germline V gene has CDR1 SGDLS and CDR2 YYNGEE. The CDR3 spans 15 residues. The CDR3 spells CASSVGPQSNYGYTF. Here the CDR3 DNA reads TGTGCCAGCAGCGTAGGTCCACAGTCTAACTATGGCTACACCTTC.

By share of the sample, this clonotype is medium-sized. J is TRBJ2-7 and V is TRBV10-2, with D possibly called TRBD1 or TRBD2 (5 bases each). The CDR3 extends over 15 amino acids. V was clipped by 6 bases and J by 2 bases, with 17 bases between them. Germline V gene sequence: CDR1 WSHSY, CDR2 SAAADI. The CDR3 here is CASSPDLWGTYEQYF. Here the CDR3 DNA reads TGCGCCAGCAGCCCAGATCTTTGGGGGACCTACGAGCAGTACTTC.

Many counts were recorded for this clonotype. The chain carries TRBV9 and TRBJ1-5; D gene ambiguous. Deletions cut 3 bases from V and 1 base from J, with 14 bases between. There are 16 residues in the CDR3. CDR1 is SGDLS, CDR2 YYNGEE, per germline. The CDR3 region has the DNA TGTGCCAGCAGCGCCGGTAACCACCCGAGCAATCAGCCCCAGCATTTT. This encodes CASSAGNHPSNQPQHF.

This clonotype was recorded at least ten times. The gene calls are TRBV5-1 and TRBJ2-3, with 8 bases that match TRBD1. This CDR3 comprises 17 residues. Per the germline V gene, CDR1 is SGHRS and CDR2 is YFSETQ. The V segment lost 2 bases and the J segment 2 bases; nucleotides outside the gene matches: 10. CDR3 DNA sequence: TGCGCCAGCAGCTTCGGGAATACAGGGGGACACACAGATACGCAGTATTTT. Its protein is CASSFGNTGGHTDTQYF.

This clonotype appeared many times. The CDR3 reads CASRGTANSGANVLTF. The CDR3 DNA is TGTGCCAGCAGGGGGACGGCGAACTCTGGGGCCAACGTCCTGACTTTC. The chain uses TRBV6-6 and TRBJ2-6; D is tentatively TRBD1 or TRBD2 (5 bases each). V was pared by 6 bases and J by 0 bases, with 12 bases between. The V gene's germline CDR1 is MNHNY and CDR2 SVGAGI (reference sequence). The CDR3 spans 16 residues.

This clonotype showed up many times. The gene calls are TRBV3-1 and TRBJ2-5; 9 bases align to TRBD2. The V gene end was trimmed by 1 base and the J gene end by 4 bases; junction bases not matched to a gene: 10. Per germline, CDR1 LGHDT and CDR2 YNNKEL (reference sequence). The CDR3 runs 17 residues. In DNA form, the CDR3 reads TGTGCCAGCAGCCAAGTGTATGGTAGCGGGGGTTTAGAGACCCAGTACTTC. Translated, it gives CASSQVYGSGGLETQYF.

This clonotype was recorded at least ten times. The V call is TRBV27, the J call TRBJ2-1; D assignment may be TRBD1 or TRBD2 (5 bases each). The V and J ends lost 0 bases and 5 bases respectively, with 17 bases between them. The CDR3 length is 17 residues. Germline-derived CDR1 and CDR2 are MNHEY and SMNVEV (reference sequence). CDR3: CASSLSPPGLTNNEQFF. CDR3 bases: TGTGCCAGCAGTTTATCCCCCCCGGGGCTCACCAACAATGAGCAGTTCTTC.